This T cell receptor beta chain was captured by sequencing in a study of regulatory T cells in long-lasting Graves disease. Study overall: Positive TSH receptor antibodies alongside over 5 years of antithyroid drugs were what marked Graves' disease as persistent.

The sample's time point: persistent/refractory GD, antithyroid drugs over 5 years with positive TRAb. PBMCs provided the RNA from which the TCR library was made. The guidelines of the American Thyroid Association were the basis for diagnosing Graves' disease. Trimming removed 6 bases at V and 0 bases at J, with 11 bases between. This CDR3 comprises 14 residues. Germline V gives CDR1 MDHEN, CDR2 SYDVKM. In this sample, this clonotype turned up many times. Antigen: not known. Study observations and caveats: Since the sample size was small, accuracy may have been reduced. It was in persistent disease that TRBV28, TRBJ1-2 and TRBJ2-5 were favored.

The authors built TCR beta libraries using iRepertoire HTBI primers and Arm-PCR of CDR3 regions. A single record per CDR3 protein comes from TCRdb applying MiXCR to the multiplex PCR reads. The sample includes 300,000 to 400,000 distinct CDR3 sequences, 15% to 20% seen only once; the top ten take less than 35%. The chain is built from TRBV28 and TRBJ1-2; D not resolved. Material: peripheral blood mononuclear cells (PBMCs), obtained when the disease was refractory, from a patient treated with antithyroid drugs. The receptor was derived from a female donor with Graves disease. Here the CDR3 DNA reads TGTGCCAGCAGGAACCAAAGCACTAACTATGGCTACACCTTC. It codes for CASRNQSTNYGYTF.